This T cell receptor (beta chain) was captured by sequencing in a study of identical twins. TCRdb reprocessed the 5' RACE reads via MiXCR and lists one record per CDR3 protein. The data show 690,000 or so distinct CDR3 sequences, with 8.6% seen just once and 0.75% to 1% held by the top ten. This CDR3 has 15 residues. V lost 4 bases and J 6 bases, leaving 17 bases between the germline ends. Germline V gene data show CDR1 as SGHRS and CDR2 as YFSETQ. This clonotype was recorded at least ten times. These data also featured in a second study, about yellow fever vaccine responses in identical twins.

Sequencing input: PBMCs. The TCR comes from a woman younger than 35 in good health. This chain joins TRBV5-1 and TRBJ2-1; maybe TRBD2 (5 bases). The CDR3 spells CASSLVTGSGNEQFF. CDR3 DNA sequence: TGCGCCAGCAGCCTGGTTACGGGGTCCGGCAATGAGCAGTTCTTC.